The 3 T cell receptor beta chains given below trace back to one sample, sequenced in a study of T cell repertoires in cytomegalovirus infection. TCRdb fed the reads into MiXCR, producing one record per CDR3 protein. Of some 900,000 distinct CDR3 sequences listed, around a third are singletons. What these receptors recognize is not known. The sequencing here drew on cultured CD8+ T cells from PBMCs, taken from culture after CMV antigen stimulation. These receptor sequences come from a human donor in good health (CMV status not recorded). Some clones in this sample may be carry-over from other donors' samples.

In this sample, this clonotype turned up a few times. The V gene is TRBV6-2 or TRBV6-3, the J gene TRBJ2-7, with a tentative D call TRBD2 (5 bases). Germline values: CDR1 MNHEY, CDR2 SVGEGT. V was pared by 2 bases and J by 3 bases, with 5 bases between. The CDR3 runs to 12 residues. The CDR3, as DNA: TGTGCCAGCAGTTACGAGGGCTACGAGCAGTACGTC. Encoded protein: CASSYEGYEQYV.

This clonotype appeared a few times. The rearrangement links TRBV6-6 to TRBJ2-7; 7 bases are shared with TRBD1. CDR3 length equals 13 residues. Per germline, CDR1 MNHNY and CDR2 SVGAGI (reference sequence). J gave up 3 bases and V 7 bases, and 6 bases lay outside the gene matches. CDR3 bases: TGTGCCAGCACGGAGGACAGGATCTACGAGCAGTACTTC. This translates into CASTEDRIYEQYF.

J is TRBJ2-7 and V is TRBV7-9; a weak D match, TRBD1 (6 bases). CDR3 length equals 15 residues. V was trimmed by 5 bases and J by 1 base, leaving 15 bases between them. Germline CDR1 reads SEHNR; CDR2 reads FQNEAQ (reference sequence). CDR3 in DNA: TGTGCCAGCAGCACTCGTCCGGGGACATCCTACGAGCAGTACTTC. This sequence encodes CASSTRPGTSYEQYF.